This T cell receptor (beta chain) was recovered during a study of robustness of blood B and T cell sequencing (dated by TCRdb to 2016 to 2018). Turning to the overall study: The study aimed to determine how much peripheral blood is needed to reliably characterize an individual's TCRbeta and IgG repertoires. For technical replicates, two replicate TCRbeta cDNA libraries were prepared from one shared RNA pool that came from a single 10 ml draw. In each of the approximately ten independently drawn blood samples, both the TCRbeta and the IgG repertoires were quantified.

mRNA, which captures expressed receptors, was used instead of genomic DNA for quantification of TCRbeta repertoires. Leukocytes from the buffy coat were collected into Trizol, and RNA was extracted using the Direct-zol RNA MiniPrep Plus kit with no cell sorting. EDTA blood tubes were spun right away at 4 degrees C to separate plasma, buffy coat and red blood cells. Receptor libraries were prepared by PCR. The reads were generated on an Illumina MiSeq. cDNA was made using SMARTScribe reverse transcriptase and a 5' template-switch oligo that added a universal priming site. A 12-nucleotide random unique molecular identifier (UMI) was carried by the template-switch oligo, and each cDNA molecule was tagged with this UMI. During reverse transcription, TCRbeta transcripts were targeted using chain-specific reverse primers. Uracil DNA glycosylase treatment was used to remove residual template-switch adapters, and a Qiagen MinElute kit was used to purify the cDNA. For the first PCR, roughly 25 cycles were run with KAPA HiFi HotStart ReadyMix and step-out primers, split across four 50 ul reactions. Before any further amplification, the products of the first-round PCR were gel-purified. Illumina Nextera adapters were attached in a second PCR of 7 to 8 cycles, and the libraries were then purified and pooled. A 50-nucleotide 5' read captured the UMI barcode for each TCRbeta molecule. Concerning the study's data processing: Reads were grouped by UMI into consensus reads using the MIGEC toolkit. Final reads were produced by merging forward and reverse consensus reads with PEAR. Identical UMI-sequence pairs found in more than one library were treated as cross-sample contamination and removed by a custom decontamination script. V(D)J assignment and CDR3 extraction were performed with MIGMAP, a wrapper around IgBLAST. TCR clonotypes were defined by identical V gene, J gene and CDR3 amino acid sequence; CDR1 and CDR2 were not sequenced. Using fastp at Q25 and MiXCR, TCRdb reprocessed the public reads and kept productive beta chains. Every CDR3 protein is listed once, alongside the most common genes and DNA of its rows. TCRdb assigned the V and J calls; the authors' analysis was not used. For this sample there are 1,500 to 2,000 distinct CDR3 sequences; roughly 50% appear just once. Of the sample, 30% to 40% is held by the ten largest clones.

Here is what the overall study found, with its caveats: No improvement in the overlap of rare TCRbeta clonotypes was observed when tubes were pooled, implying that much larger blood volumes would be needed for rare TCRbeta clonotypes to be captured. Evidence of cross-contamination, likely caused by batch processing, was seen in one pair of TCRbeta libraries, and the UMI-sequence pairs shared between the two libraries were removed. Every single 10 ml sample contained the 1,000 most abundant TCRbeta clonotypes from the pooled draws. Across technical replicate libraries, 94.8% of the top 10,000 TCRbeta clonotypes in one library were also found in the other. Immediate fractionation was required for EDTA tubes, so the use of EDTA tubes in multi-site collections was limited. Coverage of the top 10,000 TCRbeta clonotypes approached saturation when 3 or 4 tubes (roughly 28-40 ml blood) were combined. TCRbeta rarefaction curves did not fully plateau, suggesting under-sequencing or many low-abundance clonotypes.

In its sample, this clonotype was seen once. Its antigen target is currently unknown. The sample holds no much larger clone one base away, and base qualities are not on file. The sequenced sample was peripheral blood. The TCR originated in a human donor in good health.

CDR3 region: CASSHGQGRVTGELFF. The DNA sequence is as follows: TGCGCCAGCAGCCACGGCCAGGGGCGGGTCACCGGGGAGCTGTTTTTT. The chain is encoded by TRBV5-1 joined to TRBJ2-2; matching of 6 bases hints at TRBD1 as the D gene. The germline V gene yields SGHRS for CDR1 and YFSETQ for CDR2. The CDR3 measures 16 amino acids from cysteine to phenylalanine. Only CDR3 DNA remains: 48 bases, in frame from the first base. V is clipped by 4 bases and J by 4 bases, and the sequence between their germline boundaries is 17 bases long.